Listed below are T cell receptor beta chains from one sample, sequenced in a study of T cell responses to AZD1222 COVID-19 vaccine. TCRdb's table, derived via immunoSEQ multiplex PCR, lists solely in-frame clones and lacks some. Here the sample spans some 140,000 clones, around nine tenths being singletons. Sequenced here: peripheral blood, sampled on day 0 of AZD1222 vaccination. Receptor source: an adult in good health. Each CDR3 is given with its conserved first and last residue. The order of the fields is V gene, D gene, J gene, clone size, CDR3 DNA, CDR3 protein. D genes are given only for firm matches. Some rows have no size entry. The others give once, few or many, or a class for an expanded clone.

>TRBV28|TRBD1|TRBJ1-5|.
TGTGCCAGCAGATCCCTACAGGGGTGGGGGAATGGGCGCAATCAGCCCCAGCATTTT
CASRSLQGWGNGRNQPQHF
>TRBV7-9|TRBD1|TRBJ2-1|.
TGTGCCAGCCAACAGGGGGCGGTCTCCGATGAGCAGTTCTTC
CASQQGAVSDEQFF
>TRBV6-5|TRBD2|TRBJ2-1|.
TGTGCCAGCATTGGGACTAGCGGTAATGAGCAGTTCTTC
CASIGTSGNEQFF
>TRBV7-9|.|TRBJ1-6|few
TGTGCCAGCAGTTCCGGGACTCCTAATTCACCCCTCCACTTT
CASSSGTPNSPLHF
>TRBV6-5|.|TRBJ1-3|.
TGTGCCAGCAGTTACTCCCAGGTTTGGAACACCATATATTTT
CASSYSQVWNTIYF
>TRBV29-1|TRBD2|TRBJ2-7|.
TGCAGCGGCCAGGGGGCGTCTAGCGGGGGCTCCTACGAGCAGTACTTC
CSGQGASSGGSYEQYF
>TRBV5-1|.|TRBJ2-3|.
TGCGCCAGCAGTCTCCGCGGGACGGGCACAGATACGCAGTATTTT
CASSLRGTGTDTQYF
>TRBV29-1|.|TRBJ2-1|once
TGCAGCGTTGAAGAGCAAAATGAGCAGTTCTTC
CSVEEQNEQFF
>TRBV28|.|TRBJ1-1|.
TGTGCCAGCAGGCCCCCGAGTACCGCGGGGACTTTCTTT
CASRPPSTAGTFF
>TRBV28|.|TRBJ1-5|once
TGTGCCAGCAGTCAGGGTAGGATTCAGCCCCAGCATTTT
CASSQGRIQPQHF
>TRBV4-3|.|TRBJ1-4|.
TGCGCCAGCAGCCCCTCCCCCGCCAAGAGAGGCGAAAAACTGTTTTTT
CASSPSPAKRGEKLFF
>TRBV7-2|TRBD1|TRBJ1-6|few
TGTGCCAGCAGCTTAGCGTCCGGGACAGGGGATTCACCCCTCCACTTT
CASSLASGTGDSPLHF
>TRBV27|.|TRBJ2-7|.
TGTGCCAGCAGCATGGCCAGGGGTACCTACGAGCAGTACTTC
CASSMARGTYEQYF
>TRBV5-1|.|TRBJ2-7|once
TGCGCCAGCAGCTTGGCCAGTGGACAGACCTACGAGCAGTACTTC
CASSLASGQTYEQYF
>TRBV4-1|.|TRBJ2-5|.
TGCGCCAGCAGCCAGGACCGGGACATCCCATGGGAGACCCAGTACTTC
CASSQDRDIPWETQYF
>TRBV28|.|TRBJ1-1|few
TGTGCCAGCGTCAATCAGGGGAACACTGAAGCTTTCTTT
CASVNQGNTEAFF
>TRBV6-5|.|TRBJ1-5|.
TGTGCCAGCAGTTACAGGGGAAAAGGGCCCCAGCATTTT
CASSYRGKGPQHF
>TRBV27|.|TRBJ1-2|.
TGTGCCAGCCGCGACGGTGAAGCCTATAACTATGGCTACACCTTC
CASRDGEAYNYGYTF
>TRBV7-8|.|TRBJ2-1|.
TGTGCCAGCACCCCCCATGGGGCGGGAGTCAGGGGCTACAATGAGCAGTTCTTC
CASTPHGAGVRGYNEQFF
>TRBV20-1|.|TRBJ1-5|.
TGCAGTGCTAGTTCGGCCCGCGGTCAAGGGCCCCAGCATTTT
CSASSARGQGPQHF
>TRBV13|.|TRBJ1-4|.
TGTGCCAGCAGCTCGGTCACCCTAAACGGTTACAATCGGAAACTGTTTTTT
CASSSVTLNGYNRKLFF
>TRBV19|.|TRBJ1-5|.
TGTGTCAGTTCCCAGGGGTTTAGCAATCAGCCCCAGCATTTT
CVSSQGFSNQPQHF
>TRBV18|.|TRBJ1-4|.
TGTGCCAGCTCGTCGGTCTCAACTAATGAAAAACTGTTTTTT
CASSSVSTNEKLFF
>TRBV9|.|TRBJ1-3|.
TGTGCCAGCAGCGTCTACAGGGACTCTGGAAACACCATATATTTT
CASSVYRDSGNTIYF
>TRBV20-1|TRBD2|TRBJ2-7|.
TGCAGTGCAGAACTAGCGTACGAGCAGTACTTC
CSAELAYEQYF
>TRBV28|.|TRBJ1-5|few
TGTGCCACCAACTCCAGGGCGCCCGGCAATCAGCCCCAGCATTTT
CATNSRAPGNQPQHF